This TCR beta chain came from a study of blood T cell repertoires in COVID-19. The overall study: PBMCs, B-cell-depleted T cells, or T cells provided the cDNA or gDNA that made up the material.

Enrollees, about 18 to 90 years old, lived in 24 US areas. Donors were grouped by their self-reported clinical history. As originally analysed: Reference gene primers were amplified, and this amplification served to estimate nucleated cell counts. Sequencing used immunoSEQ multiplex PCR; TCRdb keeps in-frame clones, though not all of them. V and J calls and clone size are copied from that table; D and trimming were computed from the DNA. The table includes about 280,000 clones, around 87% detected once. This receptor was identified in a woman aged 18-35 years with acute COVID-19. The specimen was PBMCs or T cells enriched from blood (not recorded which).

This CDR3 is CSVRVSGRGNTQYF. The DNA of the CDR3 is TGCAGCGTTCGGGTTAGCGGGAGGGGAAATACGCAGTATTTT. V usage is TRBV29-1 and J usage is TRBJ2-3; TRBD2 aligns across 11 bases. The germline V gene has CDR1 SQVTM and CDR2 ANQGSEA. The V gene end was trimmed by 5 bases and the J gene end by 7 bases; junction bases not matched to a gene: 8. The CDR3 length is 14 residues.